A selection of T cell receptor beta chains follows, all from one sample in a study of shared clonotypes between healthy human individuals. Sequencing was performed with immunoSEQ multiplex PCR; in TCRdb, only in-frame clones are kept and a portion is missing. The table has more than 1.2 million clones, just under 99% seen once. The specimen was naive CD4+ T cells sorted from blood. The receptor set was obtained from a man between 25 and 39 years old in good health. Both conserved end residues are trimmed from each CDR3.

cdr3_length: 12
v_call: TRBV27
j_call: TRBJ2-7
cdr3_aa: ASRQDRGSYEQY

cdr3_length: 15
v_call: TRBV7-2
j_call: TRBJ1-3
cdr3_aa: ASSTLPPQRSGNTIY

cdr3_length: 11
v_call: TRBV6-5
j_call: TRBJ2-1
cdr3_aa: ASATGPYNEQF

cdr3_length: 13
v_call: TRBV2
j_call: TRBJ2-3
cdr3_aa: ASLRELAGTDTQY

cdr3_length: 12
v_call: TRBV5-4
j_call: TRBJ2-7
cdr3_aa: ASSSTSGAYEQY

cdr3_length: 13
v_call: TRBV12-5
j_call: TRBJ2-3
cdr3_aa: ASSGSGALTDTQY

cdr3_length: 13
v_call: TRBV10-1
j_call: TRBJ1-1
cdr3_aa: ASSESISRNTEAF

cdr3_length: 9
v_call: TRBV11-2
j_call: TRBJ1-5
cdr3_aa: ASSSGGPQH

cdr3_length: 13
v_call: TRBV7-9
j_call: TRBJ2-5
cdr3_aa: ASSLAGGPGETQY

cdr3_length: 11
v_call: TRBV28
j_call: TRBJ2-7
cdr3_aa: ASLLGGREVQY

cdr3_length: 13
v_call: TRBV11-2
j_call: TRBJ2-1
cdr3_aa: ASSFGLSGRNEQF

cdr3_length: 12
v_call: TRBV27
j_call: TRBJ2-4
cdr3_aa: ASRGGRAGNIQY

cdr3_length: 13
v_call: TRBV5-1
j_call: TRBJ2-3
cdr3_aa: ASSLGSGSTDTQY

cdr3_length: 12
v_call: TRBV15
j_call: TRBJ2-7
cdr3_aa: ATSRDRGSHEQY

cdr3_length: 13
v_call: TRBV7-9
j_call: TRBJ2-5
cdr3_aa: ASNSGENLKETQY

cdr3_length: 12
v_call: TRBV19
j_call: TRBJ2-2
cdr3_aa: AIGLAVNTGELF

cdr3_length: 12
v_call: TRBV9
j_call: TRBJ1-2
cdr3_aa: ASSPPGQGGGYT

cdr3_length: 13
v_call: TRBV5-6
j_call: TRBJ2-5
cdr3_aa: ASTPGLAFQETQY

cdr3_length: 14
v_call: TRBV7-2
j_call: TRBJ2-3
cdr3_aa: ASSSRDRGSTDTQY

cdr3_length: 11
v_call: TRBV7-9
j_call: TRBJ2-1
cdr3_aa: ASSLNAYNEQF

cdr3_length: 12
v_call: TRBV2
j_call: TRBJ2-1
cdr3_aa: ASSDGGPYNEQF

cdr3_length: 15
v_call: TRBV19
j_call: TRBJ2-7
cdr3_aa: ASSILVSGTGGYEQY

cdr3_length: 9
v_call: TRBV2
j_call: TRBJ1-2
cdr3_aa: ASKTLYGYT

cdr3_length: 13
v_call: TRBV19
j_call: TRBJ2-2
cdr3_aa: ASKTGQGPTGELF

cdr3_length: 14
v_call: TRBV5-1
j_call: TRBJ1-1
cdr3_aa: ASSLLGRTGGTEAF

cdr3_length: 15
v_call: TRBV5-6
j_call: TRBJ2-7
cdr3_aa: ASSPIGQLGWIDEQY

cdr3_length: 12
v_call: TRBV5-1
j_call: TRBJ1-1
cdr3_aa: ASRISGGFTEAF

cdr3_length: 14
v_call: TRBV5-1
j_call: TRBJ2-3
cdr3_aa: ASSLGLAPSTDTQY

cdr3_length: 11
v_call: TRBV5-4
j_call: TRBJ2-1
cdr3_aa: ASSSRTGGGQF

cdr3_length: 17
v_call: TRBV4-1
j_call: TRBJ1-3
cdr3_aa: ASSQRTSGRRARGNTIY

cdr3_length: 13
v_call: TRBV5-1
j_call: TRBJ2-1
cdr3_aa: ASSLGLAGVVEQF

cdr3_length: 12
v_call: TRBV29-1
j_call: TRBJ2-1
cdr3_aa: SVELEGSYNEQF

cdr3_length: 13
v_call: TRBV5-4
j_call: TRBJ2-2
cdr3_aa: ASSLRTGNTGELF

cdr3_length: 10
v_call: TRBV18
j_call: TRBJ2-5
cdr3_aa: ASSPIEETQY

cdr3_length: 14
v_call: TRBV15
j_call: TRBJ2-4
cdr3_aa: ATSRDLGTAKNIQY

cdr3_length: 14
v_call: TRBV5-1
j_call: TRBJ2-5
cdr3_aa: ASSGSGHQVGETQY

cdr3_length: 9
v_call: TRBV10-3
j_call: TRBJ2-1
cdr3_aa: AISVLNEQF

cdr3_length: 13
v_call: TRBV12-5
j_call: TRBJ1-1
cdr3_aa: ASGLGDIRNTEAF

cdr3_length: 14
v_call: TRBV7-6
j_call: TRBJ2-3
cdr3_aa: ASSLGTSGYTDTQY

cdr3_length: 15
v_call: TRBV5-4
j_call: TRBJ2-3
cdr3_aa: ASSLSSEWVREDTQY

cdr3_length: 10
v_call: TRBV29-1
j_call: TRBJ1-2
cdr3_aa: SVEGGRSGYT

cdr3_length: 13
v_call: TRBV2
j_call: TRBJ2-7
cdr3_aa: ASSEIAGGGYEQY

cdr3_length: 13
v_call: TRBV4-1
j_call: TRBJ2-7
cdr3_aa: ASSQEGVLSYEQY